The next 28 T cell receptor beta chains were all read from a single sample in a study of shared clonotypes between healthy human individuals. Libraries were prepared by immunoSEQ multiplex PCR; TCRdb keeps only in-frame clonotypes and omits some of them. The sample holds around 500,000 clones, 70% to 80% seen once. Sequenced input: PBMCs. The source of these receptors is a woman in her forties in good health. Some clones in this sample may be carry-over from other donors' samples.

The genes are TRBV7-4 and TRBJ1-2, with 11 bases matching TRBD1. Germline-derived CDR1 and CDR2 are SGHVT and SQSDAQ. Trimming cost V 4 bases and J 6 bases; bases outside gene matches: 4. The CDR3 consists of 14 residues. The CDR3 region is CASSSGQGAHGYTF. CDR3 nucleotides: TGTGCCAGCAGCTCTGGACAGGGGGCTCATGGCTACACCTTC.

The chain couples TRBV28 to TRBJ2-7; D is undetermined. The CDR3 is 15 residues long. Germline V gene data show CDR1 as MDHEN and CDR2 as SYDVKM. The V and J ends lost 3 bases and 0 bases respectively, with 12 bases between them. CDR3 in amino acids: CASSFHGSPSYEQYF. The CDR3 DNA reads as TGTGCCAGCAGTTTTCACGGGTCCCCCTCCTACGAGCAGTACTTC.

This clone has only a few counts. This chain links TRBV28 with TRBJ2-4, with TRBD2 matching over 8 bases. The V and J ends lost 10 bases and 3 bases, in that order; junction bases with no gene match: 11. Per the germline V gene, CDR1 is MDHEN and CDR2 is SYDVKM. CDR3 size: 15 residues. CDR3 DNA: TGTGCCACGACCTATAGCGGGATGTTCAAAAACATTCAGTACTTC. Residues: CATTYSGMFKNIQYF.

The chain links TRBV19 to TRBJ2-7; the D is unclear. The V and J ends lost 7 bases and 1 base respectively, with 8 bases between them. Germline V gene lookup returns CDR1 LNHDA and CDR2 SQIVND (reference sequence). The CDR3 consists of 12 residues. In DNA, the CDR3 is TGTGCCAGTAATGACGGTTCCTACGAGCAGTACTTC. Its protein is CASNDGSYEQYF.

Note on this clone: The same CDR3 can be traced to other DNA sequences in this sample. The chain carries TRBV29-1 and TRBJ2-1, with D hard to call. The germline V and J ends were trimmed by 3 bases and 8 bases, with 2 bases remaining between them. This CDR3 contains 9 residues. Germline CDR1 is SQVTM and CDR2 is ANQGSEA. CDR3 DNA: TGCAGCGTTGACCATGAGCAGTTCTTC. Its protein product is CSVDHEQFF.

The table lists this clone with a few counts. V usage is TRBV27 and J usage is TRBJ1-1; D uncertain. Trimming shortened V by 5 bases and J by 1 base, and 8 bases separated the two germline ends. The V gene's germline CDR1 is MNHEY and CDR2 SMNVEV (reference sequence). CDR3 length: 13 amino acids. The CDR3 region has the DNA TGTGCCAGCAGTCGGCAAAGGAACACTGAAGCTTTCTTT. It specifies CASSRQRNTEAFF.

Only one count was recorded for this clone. The J gene is TRBJ1-1, the V gene TRBV29-1, with D tentatively TRBD1 (6 bases). The CDR3 consists of 13 residues. The V gene lost 1 base and the J gene lost 6 bases, with 12 bases spanning the gap. Germline CDR1 SQVTM, CDR2 ANQGSEA. CDR3 region: CSVEAQGRAEAFF. Here the CDR3 DNA reads TGCAGCGTTGAAGCACAGGGTAGGGCTGAAGCTTTCTTT.

The chain recombines TRBV30 with TRBJ1-5; tentatively, D is TRBD1 (5 bases). CDR3 size: 16 residues. V shed 3 bases and J shed 2 bases, with 17 bases lying between them. Germline-derived CDR1 and CDR2 are GTSNPN and SVGIG (reference sequence). CDR3 in DNA: TGTGCCTGGAGCGTAAGAGGCCAGGGTGGCAATCAGCCCCAGCATTTT. Translating gives CAWSVRGQGGNQPQHF.

Notes on this clone: The conserved closing phenylalanine or tryptophan is absent in this CDR3, likely reflecting a read error. The V and J genes are TRBV29-1 and TRBJ1-5; 9 bases agree with TRBD1. The CDR3 consists of 13 residues. Trimming removed 5 bases from V and 5 bases from J; junction bases left unmatched: 4. The germline CDR1 and CDR2 sequences are SQVTM and ANQGSEA. CDR3 sequence (DNA): TGCAGCGTTACGGACAGGGGCGATCAGCCCCAGCATTCT. This codes for CSVTDRGDQPQHS.

The V and J genes are TRBV10-3 and TRBJ1-3; maybe TRBD1 (5 bases). Trimming took off 6 bases at V and 4 bases at J, with 10 bases between the two ends. The CDR3 covers 13 residues. From germline, CDR1 is ENHRY and CDR2 SYGVKD. Written as DNA, the CDR3 is TGTGCCATCAGGGGGGTACTCGGAAACACCATATATTTT. Its translation is CAIRGVLGNTIYF.

The chain has TRBV18 and TRBJ2-7; D is possibly TRBD1 or TRBD2 (6 bases each). The CDR3 has 16 residues. Germline V lookup: CDR1 KGHSH, CDR2 LQKENI. Trimming stripped 2 bases from V and 5 bases from J, with 19 bases between. The CDR3 protein is CASSPTGGGRVNEQYF. The DNA for the CDR3 is TGTGCCAGCTCACCAACAGGAGGGGGGCGGGTCAACGAGCAGTACTTC.

This clone was detected a few times. CDR3 protein: CASNRGHSSYNEQFF. CDR3 DNA: TGTGCCAGCAATAGGGGCCATAGCTCCTACAATGAGCAGTTCTTC. The V and J genes are TRBV6-1 and TRBJ2-1, with D possibly being TRBD1 (5 bases). The germline CDR1 and CDR2 sequences are MNHNS and SASEGT. V was clipped by 7 bases and J by 0 bases, with 13 bases between them. The CDR3 loop spans 15 amino acids.

This clone was observed a handful of times. CDR3 in DNA: TGTGCCAGCAGCCAAGGACCGCTAGTCTATGGCTACACCTTC. Translation: CASSQGPLVYGYTF. The chain recombines TRBV2 with TRBJ1-2; D is unresolved. The CDR3 extends over 14 amino acids. Germline V gene lookup returns CDR1 SNHLY and CDR2 FYNNEI. The V end was cut by 6 bases, the J end by 4 bases, with 15 bases between.

The chain links TRBV28 to TRBJ2-7; a possible D gene is TRBD1 (5 bases). Trimming pared 4 bases from V and 4 bases from J, leaving 11 bases between. CDR1 and CDR2 (germline): MDHEN, SYDVKM. This CDR3 has 13 amino acids. CDR3: CASSSPDKYEQYF. CDR3 in DNA: TGTGCCAGCAGTTCCCCGGACAAGTACGAGCAGTACTTC.

The V call is TRBV30, the J call TRBJ1-5; a possible D gene is TRBD1 (5 bases). The CDR3 has 12 amino acids. From germline, CDR1 is GTSNPN and CDR2 SVGIG (reference sequence). Trimming shortened V by 3 bases and J by 5 bases, and 8 bases separated the two germline ends. CDR3 residues: CAWSGGDQPQHF. The CDR3 DNA sequence: TGTGCCTGGAGCGGGGGGGATCAGCCCCAGCATTTT.

This chain's CDR3 is CASSRGPGLAGYGATDTQYF. The DNA of the CDR3 is TGTGCCAGCAGCCGCGGCCCCGGACTAGCGGGATACGGGGCAACAGATACGCAGTATTTT. The chain combines TRBV5-4 with TRBJ2-3; 12 bases agree with TRBD2. The CDR3 contains 20 residues. Germline V lookup: CDR1 SGHNT, CDR2 YYREEE (reference sequence). V lost 4 bases and J lost 3; bases outside the gene matches: 18.

The genes are TRBV28 and TRBJ1-1; D unresolved. Germline CDR1 MDHEN, CDR2 SYDVKM. The germline V and J ends were trimmed by 4 bases and 1 base, with 10 bases remaining between them. The CDR3 is made up of 14 amino acids. The CDR3 protein is CASSSRFGNTEAFF. In nucleotides, the CDR3 is TGTGCCAGCAGTTCCCGGTTTGGGAACACTGAAGCTTTCTTT.

The rearrangement links TRBV6-6 to TRBJ2-7; D not resolved. CDR1 is MNHNY, CDR2 SVGAGI, per germline (reference sequence). V shed 3 bases and J shed 1 base, with 10 bases lying between them. This CDR3 has 14 amino acids. CDR3 sequence: CASSYSEGSYEQYF. The CDR3 DNA sequence: TGTGCCAGCAGTTATAGTGAAGGGTCCTACGAGCAGTACTTC.

On this clone itself: Being one base from a much bigger clone, this may be a read error. The sample has other DNA sequences that encode this CDR3 too. This chain uses TRBV7-9 with TRBJ1-4, with no clear D. The CDR3 totals 14 residues. Germline lookup yields CDR1 SEHNR and CDR2 FQNEAQ (reference sequence). The CDR3 coding sequence is TGTGCCAGCAGCCCCTCGGGCAGGCCTGAAAAGCTGTTTTTT. It is translated as CASSPSGRPEKLFF.

This chain joins TRBV18 and TRBJ2-1, with 8 positions matching TRBD1. The length of the CDR3 is 13 residues. V shed 3 bases and J 9 bases; nucleotides not matched to a gene: 4. From germline, CDR1 is KGHSH and CDR2 LQKENI. Here the CDR3 reads CASSPTGEGEQFF. The CDR3 nucleotides are TGTGCCAGCTCACCGACAGGGGAAGGTGAGCAGTTCTTC.

This chain uses TRBV7-9 with TRBJ2-4; D is possibly TRBD1 (5 bases). The CDR3 is made up of 14 amino acids. In germline, CDR1 is SEHNR, CDR2 FQNEAQ (reference sequence). V lost 5 bases and J lost 2, with 10 bases in between. The chain's CDR3 is CASSPRVSKNIQYF. In DNA form, the CDR3 reads TGTGCCAGCAGCCCCAGGGTTTCCAAAAACATTCAGTACTTC.

The rearrangement links TRBV7-2 to TRBJ1-1; TRBD1 matches 8 bases. The germline CDR1 and CDR2 sequences are SGHTA and FQGNSA. The V gene end was trimmed by 5 bases and the J gene end by 2 bases; junction bases not matched to a gene: 4. The CDR3 is made up of 14 amino acids. The CDR3 loop reads CASSITGGNTEAFF. CDR3 in DNA: TGTGCCAGCAGCATTACAGGGGGAAACACTGAAGCTTTCTTT.

V usage is TRBV30 and J usage is TRBJ2-3, with 12 bases lining up with TRBD2. V shed 3 bases and J 3 bases; nucleotides not matched to a gene: 7. The CDR3 is 16 residues long. Per germline, CDR1 GTSNPN and CDR2 SVGIG (reference sequence). CDR3 sequence (DNA): TGTGCCTGGAGGCTAGCGGGAGGGCCAGGGACAGATACGCAGTATTTT. Amino acids: CAWRLAGGPGTDTQYF.

This rearrangement joins TRBV19 to TRBJ2-7; 7 bases are a match to TRBD1. There are 15 residues in the CDR3. Germline V gene sequence: CDR1 LNHDA, CDR2 SQIVND (reference sequence). The J segment lost 2 bases and the V segment lost 4 bases, leaving 8 bases of the junction unmatched. CDR3 sequence reads: CASSTGQELPYEQYF. CDR3 in DNA: TGTGCCAGTAGTACTGGACAGGAGCTACCCTACGAGCAGTACTTC.

The genes are TRBV2 and TRBJ2-7; D is unclear. Per the germline V gene, CDR1 is SNHLY and CDR2 is FYNNEI. The CDR3 loop spans 13 amino acids. The V and J ends lost 2 bases and 3 bases respectively, with 8 bases between them. CDR3 sequence reads: CASSESVYYEQYF. The CDR3 DNA follows: TGTGCCAGCAGTGAATCTGTTTACTACGAGCAGTACTTC.

This clone was picked up one time. V and J are TRBV7-3 and TRBJ1-1, with no clear D. Per the germline V gene, CDR1 is SGHTA and CDR2 is FQGTGA. The ends were cut back, 5 bases at V and 7 bases at J, with 14 bases in the middle. The CDR3 is 13 residues long. For the CDR3, the DNA is TGTGCCAGCAGCCCTAACGGCTACGGTGAAGCTTTCTTT. Translating it yields CASSPNGYGEAFF.

This clone was seen only a few times. This chain links TRBV2 with TRBJ2-2, with 7 positions matching TRBD2. The CDR3 totals 15 residues. Trimming cost V 4 bases and J 4 bases; bases outside gene matches: 6. Germline CDR1 is SNHLY and CDR2 is FYNNEI. The CDR3 here is CASSALGGGTGELFF. In nucleotides, the CDR3 is TGTGCCAGCAGTGCACTAGGCGGGGGCACCGGGGAGCTGTTTTTT.

The chain is built from TRBV6-5 and TRBJ1-5; D is ambiguous. From germline, CDR1 is MNHEY and CDR2 SVGAGI. Between the trimmed V and J ends, which lost 10 bases and 2 bases, there was a span of 15 bases. The CDR3 length is 14 residues. The CDR3 DNA is TGTGCCACTACACGCGGGTTTGGCAATCAGCCCCAGCATTTT. This sequence encodes CATTRGFGNQPQHF.